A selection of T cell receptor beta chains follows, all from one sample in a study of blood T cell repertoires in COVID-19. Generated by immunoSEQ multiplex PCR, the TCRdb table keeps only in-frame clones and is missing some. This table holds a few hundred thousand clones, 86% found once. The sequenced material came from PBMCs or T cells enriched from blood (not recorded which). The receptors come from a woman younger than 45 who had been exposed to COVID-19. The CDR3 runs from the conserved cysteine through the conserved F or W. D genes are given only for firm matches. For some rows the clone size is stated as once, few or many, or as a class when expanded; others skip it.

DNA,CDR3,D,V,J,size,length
TGTGCCAGCAGCTTAGGAGGTGACACTGAAGCTTTCTTT,CASSLGGDTEAFF,NA,TRBV7-9,TRBJ1-1,NA,13
TGTGCCAGCAGTGAAGCGGGAGGACAGGCCTACAATGAGCAGTTCTTC,CASSEAGGQAYNEQFF,NA,TRBV2,TRBJ2-1,NA,16
TGTGCCTGGAGTCCCAGGGGGAACTATGGCTACACCTTC,CAWSPRGNYGYTF,TRBD1,TRBV30,TRBJ1-2,NA,13
TGTGCCAGCAGTTACGGTGGTACTTCTGAAGCTTTCTTT,CASSYGGTSEAFF,NA,TRBV6-5,TRBJ1-1,once,13
TGTGCCAGCAGTACCGGGGACAGAAATTCACCCCTCCACTTT,CASSTGDRNSPLHF,TRBD1,TRBV6-5,TRBJ1-6,NA,14
TGCGCCAGCAGCCAACTCTGGGGACAGGGGAGTCACGAGCAGTACTTC,CASSQLWGQGSHEQYF,TRBD1,TRBV4-1,TRBJ2-7,NA,16
TGCGCCAGCAGCTCCCTTATCAATTCACCCCTCCACTTT,CASSSLINSPLHF,NA,TRBV5-1,TRBJ1-6,NA,13
TGCAAGCCCACATCAGGGGATGAGCAGTTCTTC,CKPTSGDEQFF,NA,TRBV20-1,TRBJ2-1,once,11
TGTGCCAGTAGTGGGACAGGGATTCAGCCCCAGCATTTT,CASSGTGIQPQHF,TRBD1,TRBV19,TRBJ1-5,once,13
TGTGCCAGCAGTGAAGCGGAGGGGCGATCCTACGAGCAGTACTTC,CASSEAEGRSYEQYF,NA,TRBV6-1,TRBJ2-7,NA,15
TGTGCCAGCAGCTCGGGACAGGGGGCGACAGATACGCAGTATTTT,CASSSGQGATDTQYF,TRBD1,TRBV7-3,TRBJ2-3,NA,15
TGTGCCAGCAGACTAGCGGGGGCACCCTACAATGAGCAGTTCTTC,CASRLAGAPYNEQFF,TRBD2,TRBV6-5,TRBJ2-1,once,15
TGTGCCAGCTCACCGGGACAGGGGGACACCGGGGAGCTGTTTTTT,CASSPGQGDTGELFF,TRBD1,TRBV18,TRBJ2-2,NA,15